A single sample gave rise to the 6 T cell receptor beta chains below, sequenced in a study of cytomegalovirus exposure and HLA in healthy donors. The primer mix had 60 Vbeta and 13 Jbeta primers. TCRdb's table, derived via immunoSEQ multiplex PCR, lists solely in-frame clones and lacks some. The table shows about 230,000 clones, with roughly 78% occurring only once. The material sequenced was PBMCs. Source of these receptors: a boy younger than 18 in good health and CMV-seronegative.

This sequence joins TRBV7-2 and TRBJ2-7; 13 bases line up with TRBD2. Trimming removed 3 bases from V and 0 bases from J; junction bases left unmatched: 2. Looked up from germline, CDR1 is SGHTA and CDR2 is FQGNSA. The CDR3 is 16 amino acids. The CDR3 bases are TGTGCCAGCAGCTTGGGACTAGCGGGGAGCTCCTACGAGCAGTACTTC. Translating it yields CASSLGLAGSSYEQYF.

The rearrangement links TRBV11-3 to TRBJ2-2; 8 nucleotides align to TRBD1. The length of the CDR3 is 14 residues. Germline values: CDR1 SGHNT, CDR2 YENEEA. Trimming took 4 bases from V and 5 from J; bases not matched to a gene: 3. CDR3 in amino acids: CASSSDRATGELFF. In DNA, the CDR3 is TGTGCCAGCAGCTCGGACAGGGCAACCGGGGAGCTGTTTTTT.

The V gene is TRBV5-4, the J gene TRBJ2-1; D remains unclear. Germline V lookup: CDR1 SGHNT, CDR2 YYREEE (reference sequence). The length of the CDR3 is 13 residues. Trimming took 2 bases from V and 1 from J, leaving 4 bases between them. The CDR3 here is CASSFRSYNEQFF. In DNA, the CDR3 is TGTGCCAGCAGCTTCAGGTCCTACAATGAGCAGTTCTTC.

The rearrangement joins TRBV9 to TRBJ1-1; the D gene is possibly TRBD1 (5 bases). The CDR3 spans 13 residues. In germline, CDR1 is SGDLS, CDR2 YYNGEE. V lost 0 bases, J lost 7 bases, and 10 bases lay in between. CDR3 region: CASSVGGRGEAFF. The CDR3, as DNA: TGTGCCAGCAGCGTAGGGGGTAGGGGTGAAGCTTTCTTT.

The gene calls are TRBV5-5 and TRBJ1-4, with 7 bases lining up with TRBD1. The J segment lost 8 bases and the V segment lost 3 bases, leaving 1 base of the junction unmatched. The CDR3 runs to 12 residues. Germline CDR1 SGHKS, CDR2 YYEKEE (reference sequence). CDR3 protein: CASSSTGEKLFF. The CDR3 nucleotides are TGTGCCAGCAGCTCGACAGGGGAAAAACTGTTTTTT.

This clone has just one count. The chain couples TRBV7-8 to TRBJ2-7, with 11 bases aligning to TRBD2. Germline trimming cut 6 bases from V and 0 bases from J; bases unmatched to any gene: 4. CDR3 size: 15 residues. CDR1 is SGHVS, CDR2 FQNEAQ, per germline. CDR3 sequence (DNA): TGTGCCAGCAGTCTAGCGGGAGGCAACTCCTACGAGCAGTACTTC. It codes for CASSLAGGNSYEQYF.